This TCR beta chain was sequenced during a study of blood T cell repertoires in COVID-19. Study context: Sites across the United States, Italy and Spain contributed samples from acute and convalescent COVID-19. Sample material is recorded as cDNA or gDNA derived from T cells, B-cell-depleted T cells, or PBMCs.

In the original processing: Amplification from reference gene primers served as the basis for estimated nucleated cell counts. TCRdb keeps only in-frame clones here, not all; method: immunoSEQ multiplex PCR. Clone size and the V and J calls come from that table; the DNA yielded D and trimming. This table has over 350,000 clones, 75% to 90% appearing once. This clone turned up a few times. The CDR3 is 14 residues long. V was shortened by 6 bases and J by 5 bases, with 11 bases between the two germline ends. Germline values: CDR1 WNHNN, CDR2 SYGVQD (reference sequence). Sequences were obtained from peripheral blood. This clonotype was sampled from a woman in her 30s with active or convalescent COVID-19. The chain carries TRBV10-1 and TRBJ1-6; D ambiguous. The chain's CDR3 is CASSVETDNSPLHF. CDR3 bases: TGCGCCAGCAGCGTTGAAACGGATAATTCACCCCTCCACTTT.